The T cell receptor (beta chain) under discussion was sequenced for a study of human T cells and chemical hapten exposure. The authors' total RNA extraction used unfractionated whole blood. Via MiXCR, TCRdb re-called the 5' RACE reads, giving one row per CDR3 protein. The sample has about 110,000 distinct CDR3 sequences; 15% to 20% are singletons. This CDR3 has 14 residues. V trimming: 6 bases; J trimming: 4 bases; junction bases outside the gene matches: 8. Germline CDR1 and CDR2: MNHEY and SVGAGI. The chain combines TRBV6-5 with TRBJ1-1, with 7 bases identical to TRBD1. This receptor was identified in a human donor in good health. The CDR3 DNA sequence: TGTGCCAGCAGCTCCGGGACAGTGGGCACTGAAGCTTTCTTT. As protein: CASSSGTVGTEAFF.